One sample yielded the 27 T cell receptor beta chains listed below, sequenced in a study of T cell clonotyping in hematopoietic cell transplantation. Libraries were prepared by immunoSEQ multiplex PCR; TCRdb keeps only in-frame clonotypes and omits some of them. The sample carries 10,000 to 15,000 clones, 75% to 95% recorded once. The sequencing input was peripheral blood mononuclear cells. Receptors were obtained from a young man in good health. Some clones in this sample may be carry-over from other donors' samples.

The rearrangement joins TRBV7-2 to TRBJ1-3, with a weak D call TRBD1 (5 bases). V was clipped by 1 base and J by 4 bases, with 11 bases between them. The CDR3 is made up of 15 amino acids. Germline CDR1 is SGHTA and CDR2 is FQGNSA. The CDR3 here is CASSLGPGRGNTIYF. DNA for the CDR3: TGTGCCAGCAGCTTAGGGCCAGGGCGCGGAAACACCATATATTTT.

V usage is TRBV4-1 and J usage is TRBJ1-1; 7 bases fit TRBD1. Germline trimming cut 4 bases from V and 1 base from J; bases unmatched to any gene: 3. The CDR3 is made up of 14 amino acids. CDR1 and CDR2 (germline): MGHRA, YSYEKL. CDR3 protein: CASSPHRGNTEAFF. CDR3 DNA: TGCGCCAGCAGCCCACACAGGGGGAACACTGAAGCTTTCTTT.

The sample holds one count of this clone. This sequence joins TRBV6-5 and TRBJ2-5; 8 bases agree with TRBD1. V dropped 3 bases and J dropped 5; count of bases not matched to a gene: 11. The CDR3 consists of 16 residues. Germline V gene lookup returns CDR1 MNHEY and CDR2 SVGAGI. The CDR3 here is CASSYGGTGYRETQYF. CDR3 coding DNA: TGTGCCAGCAGTTATGGCGGGACAGGATATCGGGAGACCCAGTACTTC.

This clone appeared a single time. This chain connects TRBV9 to TRBJ2-7; 11 bases are a match to TRBD1. This CDR3 comprises 16 residues. Germline V lookup: CDR1 SGDLS, CDR2 YYNGEE. With V trimmed by 3 bases and J by 0 bases, 5 bases remained unmatched. The CDR3 nucleotides are TGTGCCAGCAGCGCGGGGGGACAGGGGGTCTCCTACGAGCAGTACTTC. Translated, it gives CASSAGGQGVSYEQYF.

The V gene is TRBV25-1, the J gene TRBJ1-1; no firm D call. V lost 0 bases and J 5 bases, leaving 10 bases between the germline ends. The CDR3 totals 14 residues. Per germline, CDR1 MGHDK and CDR2 SYGVNS. The chain's CDR3 is CASSEYTEGTEAFF. DNA of the CDR3: TGTGCCAGCAGTGAATATACAGAGGGAACTGAAGCTTTCTTT.

J is TRBJ1-1 and V is TRBV7-8; D perhaps matches TRBD1 (6 bases). Per the germline V gene, CDR1 is SGHVS and CDR2 is FQNEAQ. CDR3 length: 15 amino acids. Deletions cut 6 bases from V and 4 bases from J, with 18 bases between. CDR3 loop: CASSTPRGSSTEAFF. The CDR3 nucleotides are TGTGCCAGCAGTACTCCCAGGGGCTCCTCCACTGAAGCTTTCTTT.

The chain carries TRBV2 and TRBJ2-2, with TRBD1 matching 9 bases. The germline CDR1 and CDR2 sequences are SNHLY and FYNNEI. J was trimmed by 6 bases and V by 6 bases; bases with no gene match: 5. The CDR3 is 14 residues long. CDR3 nucleotides: TGTGCCAGCAGAGGGACAGGGATCGCCGGGGAGCTGTTTTTT. This gives the protein CASRGTGIAGELFF. Supplemented by reference TRBV2 and TRBJ2-2, the full variable domain reads EPEVTQTPSHQVTQMGQEVILRCVPISNHLYFYWYRQILGQKVEFLVSFYNNEISEKSEIFDDQFSVERPDGSNFTLKIRSTKLEDSAMYFCASRGTGIAGELFFGEGSRLTVL.

This chain connects TRBV28 to TRBJ2-7; no definite D call. V was cut by 6 bases and J by 4 bases, with 10 bases left in between. The CDR3 sequence is 12 residues long. In germline, CDR1 is MDHEN, CDR2 SYDVKM. The CDR3: CASRTDGYEQYF. The CDR3, as DNA: TGTGCCAGCAGAACGGACGGGTACGAGCAGTACTTC.

This chain uses TRBV11-1 with TRBJ2-5; 7 bases align to TRBD2. Trimming took 5 bases from V and 4 from J; bases not matched to a gene: 7. Germline V gene sequence: CDR1 SGHAT, CDR2 FQDESV (reference sequence). The length of the CDR3 is 14 residues. CDR3 amino acids: CASSPGRASETQYF. The DNA of the CDR3 is TGTGCCAGCAGCCCAGGGAGGGCATCAGAGACCCAGTACTTC.

V and J are TRBV5-4 and TRBJ2-2; no firm D call. Deletions cut 2 bases from V and 4 bases from J, with 12 bases between. Per the germline V gene, CDR1 is SGHNT and CDR2 is YYREEE (reference sequence). The length of the CDR3 is 15 residues. The CDR3 DNA follows: TGTGCCAGCAGCTTCAAGCGTACATCCACCGGGGAGCTGTTTTTT. The encoded protein is CASSFKRTSTGELFF.

The J gene is TRBJ1-1, the V gene TRBV11-2, with unresolved D. The ends were cut back, 1 base at V and 1 base at J, with 7 bases in the middle. The germline V gene encodes CDR1 SGHAT and CDR2 FQNNGV. This CDR3 spans 14 amino acids. CDR3 in DNA: TGTGCCAGCAGCTTAGGAGGTCCGAACACTGAAGCTTTCTTT. Translated: CASSLGGPNTEAFF. Looking up the rest from reference TRBV11-2 and TRBJ1-1 gives the full variable domain: EAGVAQSPRYKIIEKRQSVAFWCNPISGHATLYWYQQILGQGPKLLIQFQNNGVVDDSQLPKDRFSAERLKGVDSTLKIQPAKLEDSAVYLCASSLGGPNTEAFFGQGTRLTVV.

This sequence joins TRBV5-4 and TRBJ2-2, with a tentative D call TRBD1 (6 bases). V lost 1 base and J 6 bases, leaving 7 bases between the germline ends. The CDR3 totals 13 residues. Germline-derived CDR1 and CDR2 are SGHNT and YYREEE (reference sequence). CDR3 protein: CASSLPGAGELFF. As DNA, the CDR3 is TGTGCCAGCAGCTTGCCAGGGGCCGGGGAGCTGTTTTTT.

V gene TRBV9 combines with J gene TRBJ2-7, with 8 bases identical to TRBD2. V lost 3 bases to trimming and J lost 2 bases; unmatched junction nucleotides: 4. Per germline, CDR1 SGDLS and CDR2 YYNGEE. This CDR3 contains 14 residues. DNA of the CDR3: TGTGCCAGCAGCGGGGGACTAGGACCCTACGAGCAGTACTTC. Amino acid sequence: CASSGGLGPYEQYF.

The rearrangement uses TRBV14 and TRBJ1-1; TRBD1 matches 10 bases. V lost 0 bases to trimming and J lost 3 bases; unmatched junction nucleotides: 7. CDR3 length: 17 residues. CDR1 and CDR2 from the germline V gene are SGHDN and FVKESK. Here the CDR3 DNA reads TGTGCCAGCAGCCAAGATAAGGGGACAGGGGTCGACACTGAAGCTTTCTTT. As protein: CASSQDKGTGVDTEAFF.

With regard to this clone: Distinct nucleotide sequences in the sample also encode this CDR3. The chain employs TRBV19 and TRBJ1-4; D is unclear. The CDR3 has 13 residues. Looked up from germline, CDR1 is LNHDA and CDR2 is SQIVND (reference sequence). The V gene lost 3 bases and the J gene lost 4 bases, with 6 bases spanning the gap. DNA for the CDR3: TGTGCCAGTAGTATCGGAGGTAATGAAAAACTGTTTTTT. It translates to CASSIGGNEKLFF.

The chain couples TRBV6-1 to TRBJ1-2; 11 bases align to TRBD1. The germline V gene has CDR1 MNHNS and CDR2 SASEGT. V lost 4 bases to trimming and J lost 6 bases; unmatched junction nucleotides: 4. This CDR3 has 14 residues. The CDR3 here is CASSAGQGADGYTF. CDR3 in DNA: TGTGCCAGCAGTGCAGGACAGGGGGCGGATGGCTACACCTTC.

The genes are TRBV9 and TRBJ2-3; D remains unclear. This CDR3 spans 12 amino acids. Trimming cost V 0 bases and J 10 bases, with 9 bases left between them. CDR1 is SGDLS, CDR2 YYNGEE, per germline. The DNA of the CDR3 is TGTGCCAGCAGCGTAGGGGTAGCCCCGCAGTATTTT. Translated, it gives CASSVGVAPQYF.

This rearrangement joins TRBV29-1 to TRBJ1-2; 7 bases fit TRBD1. The CDR3 extends over 16 amino acids. Germline V gene lookup returns CDR1 SQVTM and CDR2 ANQGSEA. The trim removed 1 base at V and 4 bases at J, leaving 12 bases unmatched. Written as DNA, the CDR3 is TGCAGCGTTGAAGGGTCGGGACAGATGGTTGGCTATGGCTACACCTTC. As protein: CSVEGSGQMVGYGYTF.

V is TRBV9 and J is TRBJ2-1; 9 bases are a match to TRBD2. The CDR3 extends over 17 amino acids. The junction had 11 bases not matched to a gene; V was cut back by 1 base and J by 6 bases. The germline gives CDR1 SGDLS, CDR2 YYNGEE. The CDR3 region is CASSVSSSGNGGNEQFF. DNA of the CDR3: TGTGCCAGCAGCGTATCCTCTAGCGGGAATGGGGGCAATGAGCAGTTCTTC.

V usage is TRBV2 and J usage is TRBJ2-7; D is uncertain. The germline gives CDR1 SNHLY, CDR2 FYNNEI. Trimming took 4 bases from V and 7 from J, leaving 8 bases between them. The CDR3 totals 11 residues. CDR3 loop: CASSGMGEQYF. The CDR3 DNA reads as TGTGCCAGCAGTGGCATGGGGGAGCAGTACTTC. The full variable domain, in which reference TRBV2 and TRBJ2-7 provide the parts outside the CDR3, is EPEVTQTPSHQVTQMGQEVILRCVPISNHLYFYWYRQILGQKVEFLVSFYNNEISEKSEIFDDQFSVERPDGSNFTLKIRSTKLEDSAMYFCASSGMGEQYFGPGTRLTVT.

The genes are TRBV19 and TRBJ1-4; 7 nucleotides line up with TRBD1. Germline V lookup: CDR1 LNHDA, CDR2 SQIVND (reference sequence). The CDR3 length is 16 residues. The V gene end was trimmed by 6 bases and the J gene end by 4 bases; junction bases not matched to a gene: 11. In nucleotides, the CDR3 is TGTGCCAGTAGCTCTTCGAGGGGACAGATTAATGAAAAACTGTTTTTT. Its protein is CASSSSRGQINEKLFF.

V usage is TRBV5-5 and J usage is TRBJ2-7; 11 bases are a match to TRBD2. V trimming: 4 bases; J trimming: 0 bases; junction bases outside the gene matches: 6. In germline, CDR1 is SGHKS, CDR2 YYEKEE (reference sequence). This CDR3 comprises 16 residues. The CDR3 loop reads CASSALLAGASYEQYF. The CDR3 DNA follows: TGTGCCAGCAGCGCGCTACTAGCGGGGGCCTCCTACGAGCAGTACTTC.

This clone is a singleton in its sample. This sequence joins TRBV6-1 and TRBJ2-3, with TRBD1 matching over 7 bases. There are 14 residues in the CDR3. Germline lookup yields CDR1 MNHNS and CDR2 SASEGT. V dropped 5 bases and J dropped 2; count of bases not matched to a gene: 4. CDR3 DNA: TGTGCCAGCAGTCGCGACAGGGTCACAGATACGCAGTATTTT. As protein: CASSRDRVTDTQYF.

The CDR3 loop reads CAWRAGTGGNQPQHF. The CDR3 DNA reads as TGTGCCTGGAGGGCCGGGACAGGGGGTAATCAGCCCCAGCATTTT. The gene calls are TRBV30 and TRBJ1-5, with TRBD1 matching 11 bases. This CDR3 comprises 15 residues. Germline V gene lookup returns CDR1 GTSNPN and CDR2 SVGIG (reference sequence). V dropped 3 bases and J dropped 4; count of bases not matched to a gene: 5.

The chain employs TRBV30 and TRBJ2-7, with no clear D. Trimming cost V 3 bases and J 0 bases, with 18 bases left between them. Per germline, CDR1 GTSNPN and CDR2 SVGIG (reference sequence). This CDR3 region has 16 residues. CDR3 in DNA: TGTGCCTGGAGGGCGGCTCGCCGAGCGAACTCCTACGAGCAGTACTTC. Its protein product is CAWRAARRANSYEQYF.

DNA of the CDR3: TGTGCCAGCAGCTTACAGGGGTCGAGCACTGAAGCTTTCTTT. It yields the protein CASSLQGSSTEAFF. This chain connects TRBV7-6 to TRBJ1-1; a weak D match, TRBD1 (6 bases). The germline V gene has CDR1 SGHVS and CDR2 FNYEAQ. This CDR3 is 14 amino acids long. Trimming stripped 2 bases from V and 4 bases from J, with 11 bases between. Based on the CDR3 plus reference TRBV7-6 and TRBJ1-1, the full variable domain is GAGVSQSPRYKVTKRGQDVALRCDPISGHVSLYWYRQALGQGPEFLTYFNYEAQQDKSGLPNDRFSAERPEGSISTLTIQRTEQRDSAMYRCASSLQGSSTEAFFGQGTRLTVV.

V usage is TRBV6-1 and J usage is TRBJ2-1; D remains unclear. Germline V CDR1 and CDR2: MNHNS, SASEGT. The CDR3 loop spans 16 amino acids. Trimming took off 3 bases at V and 4 bases at J, with 16 bases between the two ends. CDR3 sequence reads: CASSEFGQPIYNEQFF. The CDR3 nucleotides read TGTGCCAGCAGTGAGTTCGGGCAGCCTATATACAATGAGCAGTTCTTC.